Listed below are T cell receptor beta chains from one sample, sequenced in a study of OX40 agonist ivuxolimab in advanced cancers. Clones were read by immunoSEQ multiplex PCR, and TCRdb kept only the in-frame ones, dropping some. The table has roughly 64,000 clones, 80% to 85% seen once. Sequences were derived from CD4+ or CD8+ T cells sorted from blood, sampled in a trial of the OX40 agonist ivuxolimab. All receptors derive from an adult with an advanced solid tumor such as melanoma, head and neck, liver or kidney cancer. Both conserved end residues are part of each CDR3. Each record gives: J gene, D gene, clone size, CDR3 length, V gene, CDR3 protein, CDR3 DNA. D genes are given only for firm matches. Only part of the rows carry a size: once, few, many, or a class if the clone is expanded.

j_gene: TRBJ1-1; d_gene: TRBD1; abundance: few; len: 16; v_gene: TRBV19; CDR3aa: CASSIASGGMNTEAFF; CDR3nt: TGTGCCAGTAGTATAGCTTCAGGGGGGATGAACACTGAAGCTTTCTTT
j_gene: TRBJ1-3; d_gene: -; abundance: -; len: 15; v_gene: TRBV2; CDR3aa: CASSFMGDSGNTIYF; CDR3nt: TGTGCCAGCAGTTTTATGGGGGATTCTGGAAACACCATATATTTT
j_gene: TRBJ2-1; d_gene: TRBD1; abundance: once; len: 14; v_gene: TRBV7-8; CDR3aa: CASSGTRQGNEQFF; CDR3nt: TGTGCCAGCAGCGGAACCCGACAGGGGAATGAGCAGTTCTTC
j_gene: TRBJ1-4; d_gene: TRBD1; abundance: few; len: 15; v_gene: TRBV4-2; CDR3aa: CASSQGTGANEKLFF; CDR3nt: TGTGCCAGCAGCCAGGGGACAGGGGCTAATGAAAAACTGTTTTTT
j_gene: TRBJ2-7; d_gene: -; abundance: -; len: 13; v_gene: TRBV6-5; CDR3aa: CASSYDETYEQYF; CDR3nt: TGTGCCAGCAGTTACGATGAAACCTACGAGCAGTACTTC
j_gene: TRBJ1-1; d_gene: TRBD1; abundance: few; len: 15; v_gene: TRBV5-8; CDR3aa: CASSLYGTVGTEAFF; CDR3nt: TGTGCCAGCAGCTTATATGGGACAGTCGGCACTGAAGCTTTCTTT
j_gene: TRBJ2-1; d_gene: TRBD1; abundance: -; len: 16; v_gene: TRBV9; CDR3aa: CASSAETGGAYNEQFF; CDR3nt: TGTGCCAGCAGCGCTGAAACAGGGGGCGCCTACAATGAGCAGTTCTTC
j_gene: TRBJ2-1; d_gene: TRBD2; abundance: -; len: 18; v_gene: TRBV4-2; CDR3aa: CASSPEDYSGSSYNEQFF; CDR3nt: TGTGCCAGCAGCCCAGAAGACTATAGCGGGAGCTCCTACAATGAGCAGTTCTTC
j_gene: TRBJ1-2; d_gene: TRBD1; abundance: -; len: 13; v_gene: TRBV6-1; CDR3aa: CASSEGQGYGYTF; CDR3nt: TGTGCCAGCAGTGAAGGACAGGGGTATGGCTACACCTTC
j_gene: TRBJ2-5; d_gene: -; abundance: once; len: 14; v_gene: TRBV5-6; CDR3aa: CASSQKGVQETQYF; CDR3nt: TGTGCCAGCAGTCAAAAGGGCGTTCAAGAGACCCAGTACTTC
j_gene: TRBJ2-7; d_gene: TRBD2; abundance: medium-sized; len: 16; v_gene: TRBV4-2; CDR3aa: CASSQDGTSGSYEQYF; CDR3nt: TGTGCCAGCAGCCAAGATGGGACTAGCGGCTCCTACGAGCAGTACTTC